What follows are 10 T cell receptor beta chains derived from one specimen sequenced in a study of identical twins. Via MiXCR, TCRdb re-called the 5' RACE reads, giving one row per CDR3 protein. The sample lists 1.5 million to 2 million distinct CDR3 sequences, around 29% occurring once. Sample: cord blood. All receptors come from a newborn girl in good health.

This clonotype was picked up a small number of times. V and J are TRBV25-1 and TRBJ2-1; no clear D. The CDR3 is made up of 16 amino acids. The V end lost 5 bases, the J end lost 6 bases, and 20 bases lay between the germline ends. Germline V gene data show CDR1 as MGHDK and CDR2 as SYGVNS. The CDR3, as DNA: TGTGCCAGCAGTCTCCCTCGGGCTGAGACTCCCAATGAGCAGTTCTTC. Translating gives CASSLPRAETPNEQFF.

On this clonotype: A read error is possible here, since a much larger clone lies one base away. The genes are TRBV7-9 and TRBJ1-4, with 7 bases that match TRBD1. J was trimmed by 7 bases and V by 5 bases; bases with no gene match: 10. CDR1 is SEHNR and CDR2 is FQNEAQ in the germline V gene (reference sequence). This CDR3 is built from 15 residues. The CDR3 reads CASSRTTGNGEKLFF. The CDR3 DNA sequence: TGTGCCAGCAGCCGGACGACAGGGAATGGTGAAAAACTGTTTTTT.

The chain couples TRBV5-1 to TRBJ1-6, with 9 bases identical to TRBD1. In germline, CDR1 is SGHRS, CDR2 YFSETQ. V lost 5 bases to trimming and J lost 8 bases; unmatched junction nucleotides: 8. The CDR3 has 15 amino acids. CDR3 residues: CASSPRTGADSPLHF. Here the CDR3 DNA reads TGCGCCAGCAGTCCCCGGACAGGGGCCGATTCACCCCTCCACTTT.

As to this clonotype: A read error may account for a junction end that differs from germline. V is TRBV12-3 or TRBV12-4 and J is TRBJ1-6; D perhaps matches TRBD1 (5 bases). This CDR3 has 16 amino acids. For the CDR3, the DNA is TGTGCCAGCAGTTTATTCGGGACCAGCAGGAATTCACCCCCCCACTTT. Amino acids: CASSLFGTSRNSPPHF.

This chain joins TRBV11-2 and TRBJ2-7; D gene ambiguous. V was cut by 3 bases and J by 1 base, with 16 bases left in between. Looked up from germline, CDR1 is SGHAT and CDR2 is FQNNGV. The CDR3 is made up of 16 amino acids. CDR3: CASSFGRFLGSYEQYF. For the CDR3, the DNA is TGTGCCAGCAGCTTCGGACGGTTTTTGGGTTCCTACGAGCAGTACTTC.

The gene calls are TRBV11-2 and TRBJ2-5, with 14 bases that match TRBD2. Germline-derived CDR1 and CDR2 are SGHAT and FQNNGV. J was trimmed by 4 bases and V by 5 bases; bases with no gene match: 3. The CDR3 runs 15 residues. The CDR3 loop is CASSPGTSGGETQYF. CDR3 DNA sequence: TGTGCCAGCAGCCCCGGGACTAGCGGGGGAGAGACCCAGTACTTC.

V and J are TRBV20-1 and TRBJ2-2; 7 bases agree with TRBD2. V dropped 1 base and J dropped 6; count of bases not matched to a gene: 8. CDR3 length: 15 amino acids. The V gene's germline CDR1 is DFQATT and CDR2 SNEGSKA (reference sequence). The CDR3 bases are TGCAGTGCTAGAGTCCGGAGGACTAGTCCCGGGGAGCTGTTTTTT. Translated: CSARVRRTSPGELFF.

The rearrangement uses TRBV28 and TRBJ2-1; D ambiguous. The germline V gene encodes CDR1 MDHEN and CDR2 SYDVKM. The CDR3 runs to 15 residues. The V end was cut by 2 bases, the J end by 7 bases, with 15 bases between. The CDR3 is CASSLTNPETNEQFF. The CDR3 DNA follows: TGTGCCAGCAGTTTAACCAATCCAGAAACTAATGAGCAGTTCTTC.

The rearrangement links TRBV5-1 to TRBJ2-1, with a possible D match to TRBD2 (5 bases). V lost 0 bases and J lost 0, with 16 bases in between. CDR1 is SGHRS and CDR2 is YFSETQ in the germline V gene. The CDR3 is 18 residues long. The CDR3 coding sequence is TGCGCCAGCAGCTTGGAGTATGGGCGGGCTAGCTCCTACAATGAGCAGTTCTTC. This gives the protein CASSLEYGRASSYNEQFF. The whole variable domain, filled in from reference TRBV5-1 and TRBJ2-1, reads KAGVTQTPRYLIKTRGQQVTLSCSPISGHRSVSWYQQTPGQGLQFLFEYFSETQRNKGNFPGRFSGRQFSNSRSEMNVSTLELGDSALYLCASSLEYGRASSYNEQFFGPGTRLTVL.

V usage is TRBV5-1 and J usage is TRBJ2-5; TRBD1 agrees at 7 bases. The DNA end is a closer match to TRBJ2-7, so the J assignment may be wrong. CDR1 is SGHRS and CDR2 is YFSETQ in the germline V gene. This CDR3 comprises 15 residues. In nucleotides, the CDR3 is TGCGCCAGCTCCACCGAGGGGGCCACAACCTACGAGCAGTACTTC. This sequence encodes CASSTEGATTYEQYF.